This T cell receptor beta chain was observed in a study of OX40 agonist ivuxolimab in advanced cancers. Regarding the complete study: Ivuxolimab, which targeted the costimulatory receptor OX40 (CD134), was an agonistic, fully human IgG2 monoclonal antibody. Intravenous ivuxolimab was administered to patients every 2 weeks at six dose levels: 0.01, 0.1, 0.3, 1.5, 3 and 10 mg/kg. Of the approximately 53 patients in dose escalation, around 19 had hepatocellular carcinoma, approximately 15 had melanoma, 9 had renal cell carcinoma and 9 had head and neck cancer. In the dose-escalation cohort, more than 75% of patients were male, and the mean age was around 60 years, with a range of 23 to 79. Patients were allowed to have had prior anti-PD-1, anti-PD-L1 or anti-CTLA-4 therapy, and around 40% of the dose-escalation patients had previously received checkpoint inhibitors. Partial responses occurred in three dose-escalation patients: two with cutaneous melanoma and one with hepatocellular carcinoma. Peripheral TCRbeta sequencing aimed to test whether ivuxolimab altered TCR sequence diversity and caused clonal T-cell expansion. The paper reports the monotherapy dose-escalation portion (N ≈ 50 patients) of the phase I ivuxolimab trial.

For sequencing of the TCRbeta CDR3 region, genomic DNA was extracted from the sorted cells. TCRbeta CDR3 regions were sequenced using the immunoSEQ Assay. Sourced from immuneACCESS, this table was stored by TCRdb with only in-frame sequences that have V and J called. A share of the clones is absent; for the studies checked, an unresolved V gene accounts for under half, and the remainder has no known explanation. The sample includes roughly 67,000 clones, with 87% observed a single time. In total, the top ten clones hold about 4% of the sample. On this clone itself: Its antigen is not yet known. Qualities for individual bases were not recorded, and no much larger clone is one base off.

From a lookup of the germline V gene, CDR1 and CDR2 are SGDLS and YYNGEE. Its CDR3 holds 14 amino acids, cysteine through phenylalanine. Only the CDR3 portion is preserved as DNA: 42 bases, with reading frame beginning at the first base. V has 1 base trimmed and J has 6 bases trimmed; junction bases matching no gene number 3. What the study reported, not specific to this receptor: At doses from 0.1 to 3.0 mg/kg, clonal expansion was seen in both CD4+ and CD8+ blood T cells between baseline and week 6. In the 0.1-3.0 mg/kg groups, partial responders had among the lowest normalized peripheral clonal expansion, particularly in CD8+ T cells. On average, CD8+ T cells showed more expanded clones than CD4+ T cells after ivuxolimab. The antigen specificity of the peripheral T cells that underwent clonal expansion was not determined. Low levels of normalized T-cell clonal expansion were also seen in some patients who did not respond.

Patients with a history of autoimmune disease or receiving systemic immunosuppression were excluded from the trial. Peripheral blood for TCR sequencing was drawn from every dose cohort at baseline, at cycle 4 day 1 and at cycle 7 day 1. Samples were obtained from an open-label, multicenter, first-in-human phase I dose-escalation trial of ivuxolimab. Adults with locally advanced or metastatic melanoma, renal cell carcinoma, hepatocellular carcinoma or head and neck squamous cell carcinoma were enrolled in the trial. Before TCR sequencing, CD4+ and CD8+ T cells were separately sorted from peripheral blood.

The chain is encoded by TRBV9 joined to TRBJ2-1, and TRBD1 matches 8 of the central bases. This TCR derives from an adult with an advanced solid tumor such as melanoma, head and neck, liver or kidney cancer. This specimen was CD4+ or CD8+ T cells sorted from blood, taken in a trial of the OX40 agonist ivuxolimab. The CDR3 region reads CASSVTGQANEQFF. The DNA sequence follows: TGTGCCAGCAGCGTAACGGGACAGGCCAATGAGCAGTTCTTC.